Detailed here is one TCR beta chain. Its target antigen remains unknown. No much larger clone exists at a distance of one base, and base qualities are not known. CDR1 and CDR2 are read off the germline V gene as SNHLY and FYNNEI. Inclusive of the bounding cysteine and phenylalanine, the CDR3 is 15 residues long. The sequence is cut down to CDR3 DNA, 45 bases in frame from base 1. Trimming costs V 2 bases and J 4 bases, and their ends lie 15 bases apart. Each clonotype received, on average, approximately 9.9x coverage in deep resolution sequencing performed on a MiSeq, where the target depth lay between 1 in 1 million and 1 in 200,000 T cells. TCR beta libraries were generated with the immunoSEQ hsTCRB Kit. As for the original processing: The data were analyzed with ImmunoSEQ Analyzer and ImmunoSEQ Data Assistant, and V, D and J gene assignments followed IMGT definitions. Clonality, with values ranging from 0 to 1, was calculated as one minus the normalized Shannon entropy of productive rearrangement frequencies. Only overrepresented clonotypes making up at least 0.05% of the repertoire of each patient were included in the public clonotype analysis. Fewer than 15 repertoires from age-matched healthy donors, obtained from immuneACCESS, served as clonality controls. Drawn from immuneACCESS, this table holds only the in-frame rearrangements with V and J called that TCRdb kept. Clones are partly lost; checked studies trace under half to an unresolved V gene and leave the rest unexplained. That table supplies the V and J calls and clone size; D and trimming were determined from the DNA. In all, the sample holds 190,000 or so clones, and about two thirds of those were seen once. The top ten clonotypes cover around an eighth of the sample.

The time point label for this specimen denotes: approximately 25 months on ibrutinib. For TCR beta library preparation, 1.5 to 2 micrograms of genomic DNA were extracted from the cryopreserved PBMCs. Longitudinal blood samples from CLL patients on ibrutinib monotherapy were analyzed using high-throughput TCR beta sequencing. The patients took part in an open-label, single-center phase 2 trial of ibrutinib monotherapy. The entry originates in a study of cytotoxic CD8 clonotypes in ibrutinib-treated CLL (dated by TCRdb to the early 2020s). At the level of the whole study: The cohort was composed of about a dozen relapsed/refractory and about 15 treatment-naive patients; IGHV unmutated status was identified in some 17 patients. Responses were partial in 25 or so patients and complete in 2; after median about 68 months follow-up, roughly 14 stayed in remission and about 12 progressed. The response samples were drawn at a median of approximately twelve months into treatment, with a range of about 6 to 40 months. Samples averaged approximately 240,000 productive templates and some 91,000 productive rearrangements. Of the approximately 86 participants in the trial, about two dozen had longitudinal samples available. Cryopreserved peripheral blood mononuclear cells were obtained before treatment, at response, and at either sustained remission or disease progression. Every sample from remission and from progressive disease was obtained while the patients were still on ibrutinib.

What the authors observed across the whole study: Baseline clonality was found to be higher than that of age-matched healthy donors and was strongly correlated with circulating CD8+ T-cell counts. Sampling times were not matched between sustained-remission and progressing patients, and lymph node repertoires were not studied. Public clonotypes were found to be uncommon and were observed to contract or remain stable during treatment; the increase in clonality was shown to reflect expansion of private clonotypes at ibrutinib response. An increase in clonality was observed at ibrutinib response, with clonality remaining stable during sustained remission and falling back toward baseline at progression.

This material consisted of PBMCs, taken after 24 months of ibrutinib treatment. The receptor's source is a human donor with chronic lymphocytic leukemia. This chain joins TRBV2 to TRBJ2-7, with a tentative D gene TRBD2 over 5 matching bases. Here is the DNA: TGTGCCAGCAGTGAACGGGGTTTCGTTGGTTACGAGCAGTACTTC. Its protein reads: CASSERGFVGYEQYF.